This T cell receptor (beta chain) was retrieved from a study of shared clonotypes between healthy human individuals. In the study overall: Every donor yielded three CD4 naive, three CD4 memory, two CD8 naive and one CD8 memory plate.

Positive CCR7 selection of CD45RO-negative cells yielded the naive CD8 cells, and terminally differentiated effector memory CD45RA+ cells were excluded. Deep was the level at which the assay was run. Assay: immunoSEQ multiplex PCR; the TCRdb copy retains only in-frame clones and omits some. The sample records millions of clones, less than 95% being singletons. About this clone: Antigen unknown.

Study results and limitations: Clonotypes which were not shared had lower generation probabilities than clonotypes that all four donors shared.

Sequencing input: naive CD8+ T cells sorted from blood. This TCR came from a man aged 18 to 30 in good health.

CDR3 nucleotides: TGTGCCAGCAGCTTGGCCAGTCCAGATACGCAGTATTTT. Protein product: CASSLASPDTQYF. V is TRBV5-4 and J is TRBJ2-3, with D unresolved. The V end lost 0 bases, the J end lost 4 bases, and 6 bases lay between the germline ends. Germline loops: CDR1 SGHNT, CDR2 YYREEE (reference sequence). CDR3 length: 13 amino acids.